Presented here are 12 T cell receptor beta chains from one specimen sequenced in a study of T cell repertoires in ileal Crohn's disease. The protocol was immunoSEQ multiplex PCR, while the TCRdb copy is restricted to in-frame clones and leaves out a portion. In the table there are nearly 5,000 clones, roughly 85% of which are singletons. Sequencing input: ileal tissue. The source of these receptors is an adult with Crohn's disease.

The chain is built from TRBV11-2 and TRBJ1-2; no clear D. The germline V gene has CDR1 SGHAT and CDR2 FQNNGV. Trimming cost V 5 bases and J 3 bases, with 16 bases left between them. The CDR3 is 15 residues long. CDR3 coding DNA: TGTGCCAGCAGCCCAGCCGGAGTCCTGGACTATGGCTACACCTTC. It is translated as CASSPAGVLDYGYTF.

The chain has TRBV7-2 and TRBJ2-3; TRBD2 matches at 10 bases. Germline lookup yields CDR1 SGHTA and CDR2 FQGNSA. The trim removed 1 base at V and 0 bases at J, leaving 4 bases unmatched. CDR3 length: 17 residues. CDR3 nucleotides: TGTGCCAGCAGCTTAGGGAGCGGGGGGGCTAGCACAGATACGCAGTATTTT. Amino acid sequence: CASSLGSGGASTDTQYF.

The gene calls are TRBV28 and TRBJ2-7; TRBD2 matches at 8 bases. This CDR3 has 17 residues. The junction had 14 bases not matched to a gene; V was cut back by 7 bases and J by 0 bases. Germline assignment: CDR1 MDHEN and CDR2 SYDVKM. CDR3 region: CASIPPSGGRDSYEQYF. The CDR3 nucleotides read TGTGCCAGCATCCCACCGTCGGGGGGGAGAGACTCCTACGAGCAGTACTTC.

V gene TRBV18 combines with J gene TRBJ2-1, with 8 bases lining up with TRBD1. Germline CDR1 reads KGHSH; CDR2 reads LQKENI. J gave up 4 bases and V 2 bases, and 7 bases lay outside the gene matches. The CDR3 has 16 amino acids. The CDR3 bases are TGTGCCAGCTCACCATTTCCGGGGACAGGATACAATGAGCAGTTCTTC. The encoded protein is CASSPFPGTGYNEQFF.

The chain employs TRBV19 and TRBJ1-1, with TRBD1 matching 7 bases. V was pared by 4 bases and J by 4 bases, with 6 bases of the junction left unmatched. This CDR3 is 14 amino acids long. Germline-derived CDR1 and CDR2 are LNHDA and SQIVND (reference sequence). CDR3 amino acids: CASSRTGTVTEAFF. The CDR3, as DNA: TGTGCCAGTAGTAGGACAGGAACGGTCACTGAAGCTTTCTTT.

This chain joins TRBV27 and TRBJ2-3; D remains unclear. The CDR3 extends over 13 amino acids. V dropped 5 bases and J dropped 1 base, with 7 bases sitting between them. Germline V gives CDR1 MNHEY, CDR2 SMNVEV (reference sequence). The CDR3 loop is CASSEAGTDTQYF. The CDR3 coding sequence is TGTGCCAGCAGTGAGGCGGGCACAGATACGCAGTATTTT.

The genes are TRBV7-9 and TRBJ1-6; D is unresolved. V was shortened by 0 bases and J by 10 bases, with 10 bases between the two germline ends. The CDR3 has 14 residues. Germline V gene sequence: CDR1 SEHNR, CDR2 FQNEAQ (reference sequence). DNA for the CDR3: TGTGCCAGCAGCTTAGCCCACCCTGAGTCACCCCTCCACTTT. This gives the protein CASSLAHPESPLHF.

The chain recombines TRBV18 with TRBJ1-4, with 12 bases that match TRBD1. The J segment lost 3 bases and the V segment lost 6 bases, leaving 5 bases of the junction unmatched. Germline assignment: CDR1 KGHSH and CDR2 LQKENI. This CDR3 comprises 16 residues. The CDR3 reads CASSTGQGASNEKLFF. Here the CDR3 DNA reads TGTGCCAGCTCGACGGGACAGGGGGCATCTAATGAAAAACTGTTTTTT.

This chain links TRBV5-1 with TRBJ2-3, with D possibly matching TRBD2 (6 bases). From germline, CDR1 is SGHRS and CDR2 YFSETQ. The ends were cut back, 4 bases at V and 1 base at J, with 10 bases in the middle. This CDR3 contains 14 residues. In DNA, the CDR3 is TGCGCCAGCAGCGGTCTAGCGCGCACAGATACGCAGTATTTT. Translation: CASSGLARTDTQYF. Full variable domain (missing parts from reference TRBV5-1 and TRBJ2-3): KAGVTQTPRYLIKTRGQQVTLSCSPISGHRSVSWYQQTPGQGLQFLFEYFSETQRNKGNFPGRFSGRQFSNSRSEMNVSTLELGDSALYLCASSGLARTDTQYFGPGTRLTVL.

This chain connects TRBV6-4 to TRBJ2-2, with 8 positions matching TRBD1. Germline trimming cut 4 bases from V and 3 bases from J; bases unmatched to any gene: 1. Germline V CDR1 and CDR2: MRHNA, SNTAGT. The CDR3 is 14 amino acids. The CDR3 is CASSVTGDTGELFF. In nucleotides, the CDR3 is TGTGCCAGCAGTGTGACAGGGGACACCGGGGAGCTGTTTTTT.

This chain's CDR3 is CASSTSGDTGELFF. CDR3 nucleotide sequence: TGTGCCAGCAGTACTAGCGGGGACACCGGGGAGCTGTTTTTT. The chain carries TRBV6-4 and TRBJ2-2, with 10 bases fitting TRBD2. Germline CDR1 and CDR2: MRHNA and SNTAGT. The length of the CDR3 is 14 residues. V lost 5 bases to trimming and J lost 3 bases; unmatched junction nucleotides: 0.

J is TRBJ1-4 and V is TRBV19, with unresolved D. The CDR3 runs to 12 residues. Trimming removed 6 bases from V and 8 bases from J, with 10 bases in between. The germline V gene has CDR1 LNHDA and CDR2 SQIVND (reference sequence). CDR3 DNA sequence: TGTGCCAGTAGACGTCCGGGGGAAAAACTGTTTTTT. It codes for CASRRPGEKLFF.